This is a list of T cell receptor beta chains from one sample in a study of T cell clonotyping in hematopoietic cell transplantation. Clones were read by immunoSEQ multiplex PCR, and TCRdb kept only the in-frame ones, dropping some. The sample gives some 30,000 clones, roughly 80% of which show up once; 6.8% is in the top ten. Sequencing was performed on peripheral blood mononuclear cells, taken before stem cell transplant. The origin of the receptors is a woman under 40 with chronic myeloid leukemia. Some clones in this sample may be carry-over from other donors' samples. The CDR3 runs from the conserved cysteine through the conserved F or W. The D gene is left open where the match is weak. A row's size may be missing; if present it is once, few, many or a size class.

CDR3aa: CASSVLGMEGETQYF
CDR3nt: TGTGCCAGCAGTGTATTGGGGATGGAGGGAGAGACCCAGTACTTC
abundance: NA
d_gene: NA
v_gene: TRBV2
j_gene: TRBJ2-5
len: 15

CDR3aa: CASRAGANTEAFF
CDR3nt: TGTGCCAGCAGGGCAGGGGCGAACACTGAAGCTTTCTTT
abundance: NA
d_gene: NA
v_gene: TRBV25-1
j_gene: TRBJ1-1
len: 13

CDR3aa: CASSQDEGRGTVSGNTIYF
CDR3nt: TGCGCCAGCAGCCAAGATGAGGGCCGGGGTACGGTCTCTGGAAACACCATATATTTT
abundance: once
d_gene: NA
v_gene: TRBV4-3
j_gene: TRBJ1-3
len: 19

CDR3aa: CASSGTVNTEAFF
CDR3nt: TGTGCCAGCAGTGGGACAGTTAACACTGAAGCTTTCTTT
abundance: NA
d_gene: NA
v_gene: TRBV2
j_gene: TRBJ1-1
len: 13

CDR3aa: CASSYSMRSETQYF
CDR3nt: TGTGCCAGCAGTTACTCGATGCGGAGTGAGACCCAGTACTTC
abundance: NA
d_gene: NA
v_gene: TRBV6-5
j_gene: TRBJ2-5
len: 14

CDR3aa: CASSQELARYEQYF
CDR3nt: TGCGCCAGCAGCCAAGAGCTAGCCAGGTACGAGCAGTACTTC
abundance: few
d_gene: NA
v_gene: TRBV4-1
j_gene: TRBJ2-7
len: 14

CDR3aa: CASSIQGGWEQYF
CDR3nt: TGTGCCAGCAGCATACAGGGGGGATGGGAGCAGTACTTC
abundance: NA
d_gene: TRBD1
v_gene: TRBV7-2
j_gene: TRBJ2-7
len: 13

CDR3aa: CASSFNSMERGYTF
CDR3nt: TGTGCCAGCAGTTTTAACAGTATGGAACGAGGCTACACCTTC
abundance: NA
d_gene: NA
v_gene: TRBV6-5
j_gene: TRBJ1-2
len: 14

CDR3aa: CASSSGTGFYEQYF
CDR3nt: TGTGCCAGCAGCTCCGGGACAGGGTTTTACGAGCAGTACTTC
abundance: NA
d_gene: TRBD1
v_gene: TRBV5-4
j_gene: TRBJ2-7
len: 14

CDR3aa: CSARIQETQYF
CDR3nt: TGCAGTGCCCGCATACAAGAGACCCAGTACTTC
abundance: NA
d_gene: NA
v_gene: TRBV20-1
j_gene: TRBJ2-5
len: 11

CDR3aa: CSGYAKNIQYF
CDR3nt: TGCAGCGGCTACGCCAAAAACATTCAGTACTTC
abundance: NA
d_gene: NA
v_gene: TRBV20-1
j_gene: TRBJ2-4
len: 11

CDR3aa: CAWSVGGAHNSPLHF
CDR3nt: TGTGCCTGGAGTGTGGGAGGGGCCCATAATTCACCCCTCCACTTT
abundance: NA
d_gene: NA
v_gene: TRBV30
j_gene: TRBJ1-6
len: 15

CDR3aa: CASSGPVGGAKGYTF
CDR3nt: TGTGCCAGCAGTGGGCCGGTGGGGGGCGCGAAGGGCTACACCTTC
abundance: once
d_gene: NA
v_gene: TRBV25-1
j_gene: TRBJ1-2
len: 15

CDR3aa: CASSPWPGGSGGTDTQYF
CDR3nt: TGCGCCAGCAGCCCCTGGCCAGGGGGCTCAGGTGGGACAGATACGCAGTATTTT
abundance: NA
d_gene: TRBD1
v_gene: TRBV5-1
j_gene: TRBJ2-3
len: 18

CDR3aa: CSATGGETTNEKLFF
CDR3nt: TGCAGCGCAACAGGGGGCGAGACAACTAATGAAAAACTGTTTTTT
abundance: NA
d_gene: TRBD1
v_gene: TRBV29-1
j_gene: TRBJ1-4
len: 15

CDR3aa: CASSPDPGEGYGYTF
CDR3nt: TGTGCCAGCAGCCCAGACCCCGGGGAAGGCTATGGCTACACCTTC
abundance: NA
d_gene: NA
v_gene: TRBV6-4
j_gene: TRBJ1-2
len: 15

CDR3aa: CASSFVGAFTDTQYF
CDR3nt: TGTGCCAGCAGCTTTGTCGGGGCCTTCACAGATACGCAGTATTTT
abundance: NA
d_gene: NA
v_gene: TRBV7-2
j_gene: TRBJ2-3
len: 15

CDR3aa: CATSRGGEGLGQYF
CDR3nt: TGTGCCACCAGCAGAGGTGGGGAGGGGTTGGGCCAGTATTTT
abundance: NA
d_gene: TRBD2
v_gene: TRBV15
j_gene: TRBJ2-3
len: 14

CDR3aa: CASSGISGELFF
CDR3nt: TGTGCCAGCAGTGGGATTTCCGGGGAGCTGTTTTTT
abundance: once
d_gene: NA
v_gene: TRBV2
j_gene: TRBJ2-2
len: 12

CDR3aa: CSARGQERYTF
CDR3nt: TGCAGTGCTAGAGGACAGGAGCGCTACACCTTC
abundance: NA
d_gene: NA
v_gene: TRBV20-1
j_gene: TRBJ1-2
len: 11

CDR3aa: CASSPAGTSGTGELFF
CDR3nt: TGCGCCAGCAGCCCGGCCGGGACTAGCGGCACCGGGGAGCTGTTTTTT
abundance: once
d_gene: TRBD2
v_gene: TRBV5-1
j_gene: TRBJ2-2
len: 16

CDR3aa: CASTAAERGKLFF
CDR3nt: TGTGCCAGCACGGCCGCGGAACGGGGAAAACTGTTTTTT
abundance: once
d_gene: NA
v_gene: TRBV2
j_gene: TRBJ1-4
len: 13

CDR3aa: CASSAEGYGTF
CDR3nt: TGTGCCAGCAGTGCGGAGGGTTATGGCACCTTC
abundance: NA
d_gene: NA
v_gene: TRBV2
j_gene: TRBJ1-2
len: 11

CDR3aa: CASSAGLAGGREQFF
CDR3nt: TGTGCCAGCAGTGCCGGACTAGCGGGGGGTCGAGAGCAGTTCTTC
abundance: once
d_gene: TRBD2
v_gene: TRBV6-5
j_gene: TRBJ2-1
len: 15

CDR3aa: CASSVVGNTEAFF
CDR3nt: TGTGCCAGCAGTGTGGTGGGGAACACTGAAGCTTTCTTT
abundance: NA
d_gene: NA
v_gene: TRBV2
j_gene: TRBJ1-1
len: 13

CDR3aa: CARWYSRNEKLFF
CDR3nt: TGTGCCAGATGGTACAGCCGTAATGAAAAACTGTTTTTT
abundance: NA
d_gene: NA
v_gene: TRBV6-5
j_gene: TRBJ1-4
len: 13

CDR3aa: CASSLSSGGAQTQYF
CDR3nt: TGTGCCAGCAGCCTCAGCAGCGGGGGGGCCCAGACCCAGTACTTC
abundance: once
d_gene: TRBD2
v_gene: TRBV7-2
j_gene: TRBJ2-5
len: 15

CDR3aa: CASTATGARETQYF
CDR3nt: TGCGCCAGCACCGCGACAGGGGCAAGGGAGACCCAGTACTTC
abundance: NA
d_gene: TRBD1
v_gene: TRBV5-1
j_gene: TRBJ2-5
len: 14

CDR3aa: CASRPGLGGGEQYF
CDR3nt: TGTGCCAGTAGGCCGGGACTAGGAGGAGGCGAGCAGTACTTC
abundance: once
d_gene: TRBD2
v_gene: TRBV28
j_gene: TRBJ2-7
len: 14

CDR3aa: CAWSMDSNQPQHF
CDR3nt: TGTGCCTGGAGTATGGACAGCAATCAGCCCCAGCATTTT
abundance: NA
d_gene: NA
v_gene: TRBV30
j_gene: TRBJ1-5
len: 13

CDR3aa: CASSPDVRVGRRGEAFF
CDR3nt: TGTGCCAGCAGCCCTGACGTGCGGGTAGGGCGCAGGGGTGAAGCTTTCTTT
abundance: NA
d_gene: NA
v_gene: TRBV14
j_gene: TRBJ1-1
len: 17

CDR3aa: CASSLIQGNSPLHF
CDR3nt: TGTGCCAGCAGCTTAATCCAAGGGAATTCACCCCTCCACTTT
abundance: NA
d_gene: NA
v_gene: TRBV7-2
j_gene: TRBJ1-6
len: 14

CDR3aa: CASSVTLNTEAFF
CDR3nt: TGTGCCAGCAGTGTCACCCTGAACACTGAAGCTTTCTTT
abundance: NA
d_gene: NA
v_gene: TRBV6-4
j_gene: TRBJ1-1
len: 13

CDR3aa: CASITPDSHNYGYTF
CDR3nt: TGTGCCAGCATCACCCCGGACAGCCATAACTATGGCTACACCTTC
abundance: NA
d_gene: NA
v_gene: TRBV7-2
j_gene: TRBJ1-2
len: 15

CDR3aa: CASSFPGQPQHF
CDR3nt: TGTGCCAGCAGTTTTCCCGGTCAGCCCCAGCATTTT
abundance: NA
d_gene: NA
v_gene: TRBV27
j_gene: TRBJ1-5
len: 12

CDR3aa: CAWSVDRYEQYF
CDR3nt: TGTGCCTGGAGTGTGGATCGCTACGAGCAGTACTTC
abundance: NA
d_gene: NA
v_gene: TRBV30
j_gene: TRBJ2-7
len: 12

CDR3aa: CASSPGTGTGYTF
CDR3nt: TGCGCCAGCAGCCCCGGGACAGGTACGGGCTACACCTTC
abundance: NA
d_gene: TRBD1
v_gene: TRBV5-1
j_gene: TRBJ1-2
len: 13

CDR3aa: CASSESRGISGNTIYF
CDR3nt: TGTGCCAGCAGTGAATCTCGGGGGATCAGTGGAAACACCATATATTTT
abundance: NA
d_gene: NA
v_gene: TRBV2
j_gene: TRBJ1-3
len: 16

CDR3aa: CASSEGTTNRIINQPQHF
CDR3nt: TGTGCCAGCAGTGAAGGGACCACTAACAGGATTATCAATCAGCCCCAGCATTTT
abundance: NA
d_gene: NA
v_gene: TRBV6-1
j_gene: TRBJ1-5
len: 18

CDR3aa: CASTSDVNTEAFF
CDR3nt: TGTGCCAGCACCTCGGACGTGAACACTGAAGCTTTCTTT
abundance: NA
d_gene: NA
v_gene: TRBV2
j_gene: TRBJ1-1
len: 13

CDR3aa: CASSLYMIAEYTGELFF
CDR3nt: TGCGCCAGCAGCTTGTATATGATAGCGGAATACACCGGGGAGCTGTTTTTT
abundance: NA
d_gene: NA
v_gene: TRBV5-1
j_gene: TRBJ2-2
len: 17

CDR3aa: CSAETGEDYEQYF
CDR3nt: TGCAGCGCCGAGACAGGGGAGGACTACGAGCAGTACTTC
abundance: NA
d_gene: TRBD1
v_gene: TRBV29-1
j_gene: TRBJ2-7
len: 13